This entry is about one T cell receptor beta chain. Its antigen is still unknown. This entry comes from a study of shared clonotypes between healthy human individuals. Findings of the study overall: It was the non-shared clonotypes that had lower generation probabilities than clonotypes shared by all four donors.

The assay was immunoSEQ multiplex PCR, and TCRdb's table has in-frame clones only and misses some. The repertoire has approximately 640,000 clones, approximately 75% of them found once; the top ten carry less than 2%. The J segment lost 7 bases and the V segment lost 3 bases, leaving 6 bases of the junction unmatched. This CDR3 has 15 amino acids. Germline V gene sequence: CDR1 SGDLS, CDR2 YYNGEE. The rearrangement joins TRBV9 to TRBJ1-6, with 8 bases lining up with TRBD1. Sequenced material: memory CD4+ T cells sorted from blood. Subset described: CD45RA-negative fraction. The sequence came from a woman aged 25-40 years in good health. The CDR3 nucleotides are TGTGCCAGCAGCGCTGGACAGGGTGGCAATTCACCCCTCCACTTT. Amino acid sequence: CASSAGQGGNSPLHF. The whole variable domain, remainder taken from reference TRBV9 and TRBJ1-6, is DSGVTQTPKHLITATGQRVTLRCSPRSGDLSVYWYQQSLDQGLQFLIQYYNGEERAKGNILERFSAQQFPDLHSELNLSSLELGDSALYFCASSAGQGGNSPLHFGNGTRLTVT.